These 32 T cell receptor beta chains originate from one sample sequenced in a study of patients and donors after allogeneic stem cell transplantation. TCRdb independently ran MiXCR on the RT-PCR reads; one entry per CDR3 protein. The profile shows 400,000 to 450,000 distinct CDR3 sequences, about a sixth of them singletons. The material sequenced was blood, either unsorted or a sorted T cell fraction (not recorded which). The receptor source for this set is a human donor who was either an allogeneic HSCT recipient or a stem cell or donor lymphocyte infusion donor (not recorded which). It is not recorded whose cells these are; they may come from a transplant donor.

This rearrangement joins TRBV6-2 or TRBV6-3 to TRBJ2-4, with a tentative D call TRBD1 (5 bases). This CDR3 region has 14 residues. CDR1 MNHEY and CDR2 SVGEGT come from the germline V gene. The V and J ends lost 8 bases and 8 bases respectively, with 19 bases between them. The CDR3 sequence is CASSHLGQLDIQYF. The CDR3 DNA reads as TGTGCCAGCTCTCATTTGGGGCAGTTGGACATTCAGTACTTC.

This clonotype was detected a few times. The V gene is TRBV28, the J gene TRBJ2-5; 9 bases line up with TRBD1. The CDR3 spans 16 residues. Losses at the gene ends were 1 base for V and 1 base for J; bases not matched to a gene: 4. Germline V lookup: CDR1 MDHEN, CDR2 SYDVKM. The CDR3 protein is CASSLLGTGLQETQYF. The CDR3 bases are TGTGCCAGCAGTTTATTAGGGACAGGGCTCCAAGAGACCCAGTACTTC.

This clonotype has just a few counts. The genes are TRBV9 and TRBJ2-2, with D possibly matching TRBD2 (5 bases). V was pared by 1 base and J by 0 bases, with 13 bases between. This CDR3 is built from 17 residues. CDR1 is SGDLS and CDR2 is YYNGEE in the germline V gene. The CDR3 region has the DNA TGTGCCAGCAGCGTAAGCTTACGAGGGTCGAACACCGGGGAGCTGTTTTTT. Its translation: CASSVSLRGSNTGELFF.

A few counts support this clonotype. CDR3 in amino acids: CASSEGGLAGREQYF. The DNA for the CDR3 is TGTGCCAGCAGTGAAGGGGGACTAGCGGGGCGAGAGCAGTACTTC. V gene TRBV2 combines with J gene TRBJ2-7, with 13 bases identical to TRBD2. CDR3 size: 15 residues. J was trimmed by 7 bases and V by 1 base; bases with no gene match: 4. The germline gives CDR1 SNHLY, CDR2 FYNNEI.

The CDR3 DNA reads TGCGCCAGCAGAAGGGCAGGGGACTACGAGCAGTACTTC. The encoded protein is CASRRAGDYEQYF. This chain uses TRBV5-1 with TRBJ2-7, with D perhaps matching TRBD1 (6 bases). The CDR3 sequence is 13 residues long. CDR1 is SGHRS and CDR2 is YFSETQ in the germline V gene. The V end was cut by 5 bases, the J end by 3 bases, with 12 bases between. Using reference TRBV5-1 and TRBJ2-7 for the parts outside the CDR3, the full variable domain is KAGVTQTPRYLIKTRGQQVTLSCSPISGHRSVSWYQQTPGQGLQFLFEYFSETQRNKGNFPGRFSGRQFSNSRSEMNVSTLELGDSALYLCASRRAGDYEQYFGPGTRLTVT.

The rearrangement joins TRBV14 to TRBJ2-3; a possible D gene is TRBD1 (6 bases). With 1 base removed from V and 1 base from J, the gap between germline ends came to 12 bases. Germline V gene data show CDR1 as SGHDN and CDR2 as FVKESK. The CDR3 length is 16 residues. The CDR3 nucleotides read TGTGCCAGCAGCCAAGCGGTCCCAGGGGGCACAGATACGCAGTATTTT. It codes for CASSQAVPGGTDTQYF.

This chain uses TRBV20-1 with TRBJ2-1, with 13 bases identical to TRBD2. Looked up from germline, CDR1 is DFQATT and CDR2 is SNEGSKA (reference sequence). V was clipped by 4 bases and J by 10 bases; unmatched bases: 10. The CDR3 loop spans 15 amino acids. CDR3 sequence: CSAKGTSGEFWEQFF. The CDR3 DNA reads TGCAGTGCTAAGGGGACTAGCGGGGAGTTTTGGGAGCAGTTCTTC.

This clonotype has ten or more counts. V is TRBV20-1 and J is TRBJ1-5; D ambiguous. Germline CDR1 and CDR2: DFQATT and SNEGSKA (reference sequence). The CDR3 loop spans 13 amino acids. V was pared by 1 base and J by 3 bases, with 7 bases between. The CDR3 bases are TGCAGTGCTAGAGGCCAGTACAATCAGCCCCAGCATTTT. Encoded protein: CSARGQYNQPQHF.

This clonotype was recorded a few times. The chain combines TRBV20-1 with TRBJ1-5, with 10 bases that match TRBD1. This CDR3 is 16 amino acids long. Germline-derived CDR1 and CDR2 are DFQATT and SNEGSKA (reference sequence). The junction had 5 bases not matched to a gene; V was cut back by 2 bases and J by 1 base. The CDR3 protein is CSARRDRGRSNQPQHF. In nucleotides, the CDR3 is TGCAGTGCTAGAAGGGACAGGGGAAGGAGCAATCAGCCCCAGCATTTT.

This clonotype has only a few counts. The gene calls are TRBV6-5 and TRBJ2-1; tentative D call: TRBD1 (7 bases). This CDR3 has 14 residues. V gave up 2 bases and J gave up 6 bases, with 11 bases separating them. Germline V CDR1 and CDR2: MNHEY, SVGAGI. The CDR3 loop reads CASSYGQGGNEQFF. Written as DNA, the CDR3 is TGTGCCAGCAGTTACGGGCAGGGGGGCAATGAGCAGTTCTTC.

This clonotype has a handful of counts. The chain uses TRBV30 and TRBJ1-1, with a weak D call TRBD1 (5 bases). The CDR3 runs 13 residues. The germline CDR1 and CDR2 sequences are GTSNPN and SVGIG (reference sequence). The V gene lost 2 bases and the J gene lost 11 bases, with 18 bases spanning the gap. The CDR3 region is CAWSPDSKGRAFF. Written as DNA, the CDR3 is TGTGCCTGGAGTCCCGACAGCAAAGGCCGCGCTTTCTTT.

This clonotype was seen only a few times. The gene calls are TRBV11-3 and TRBJ2-3; 9 positions agree with TRBD2. The CDR3 has 17 residues. Germline loops: CDR1 SGHNT, CDR2 YENEEA. Trimming at V came to 2 bases and at J to 4 bases, leaving 10 bases not matched to a gene. As DNA, the CDR3 is TGTGCCAGCAGCTTATACTCCCGTAGCGGGAGAGCAGATACGCAGTATTTT. Its translation: CASSLYSRSGRADTQYF.

In its sample, this clonotype was seen a few times. V is TRBV4-1 and J is TRBJ1-1, with D uncertain. The CDR3 contains 16 residues. V gave up 1 base and J gave up 3 bases, with 15 bases separating them. CDR1 is MGHRA and CDR2 is YSYEKL in the germline V gene. The CDR3 coding sequence is TGCGCCAGCAGCCAAGCTGTACTTATATATTACACTGAAGCTTTCTTT. Translating it yields CASSQAVLIYYTEAFF.

This clonotype was seen at least ten times. V is TRBV12-3 or TRBV12-4 and J is TRBJ1-3, with D unclear. The ends were cut back, 4 bases at V and 4 bases at J, with 8 bases in the middle. CDR3 length: 13 residues. The DNA for the CDR3 is TGTGCCAGCAGTTCGGGTGCCGGAAACACCATATATTTT. It codes for CASSSGAGNTIYF.

V is TRBV15 and J is TRBJ1-1; 8 bases align to TRBD1. J gave up 4 bases and V 1 base, and 2 bases lay outside the gene matches. The CDR3 is 14 residues long. The germline V gene encodes CDR1 LNHNV and CDR2 YYDKDF (reference sequence). The CDR3 loop is CATSRGGQATEAFF. The CDR3 nucleotides read TGTGCCACCAGCAGAGGGGGACAGGCCACTGAAGCTTTCTTT.

This clonotype was recorded at least ten times. The chain employs TRBV4-2 and TRBJ2-1, with D maybe TRBD2 (6 bases). This CDR3 has 12 amino acids. The V end was cut by 5 bases, the J end by 7 bases, with 9 bases between. Germline V gene sequence: CDR1 LGHNA, CDR2 YNFKEQ. The CDR3 reads CASSDSGNEQFF. The CDR3 DNA reads TGTGCCAGCAGCGACAGCGGGAATGAGCAGTTCTTC.

This chain uses TRBV20-1 with TRBJ2-1, with TRBD2 identical over 7 bases. With 7 bases clipped from V and 0 bases from J, the junction kept 6 bases outside the gene matches. Looked up from germline, CDR1 is DFQATT and CDR2 is SNEGSKA (reference sequence). The CDR3 covers 14 residues. The CDR3 protein is CSGVGGSSYNEQFF. CDR3 sequence (DNA): TGCAGTGGAGTTGGCGGGAGCTCCTACAATGAGCAGTTCTTC.

This clonotype occurred a few times. The chain links TRBV6-4 to TRBJ1-2; D is possibly TRBD1 (6 bases). CDR1 is MRHNA and CDR2 is SNTAGT in the germline V gene. The CDR3 runs 14 residues. V was clipped by 6 bases and J by 2 bases, with 13 bases between them. The CDR3 DNA follows: TGTGCCAGCAGGAAGACAGGCGACAACTATGGCTACACCTTC. It translates to CASRKTGDNYGYTF.

J is TRBJ2-7 and V is TRBV7-9; D is ambiguous. V was pared by 5 bases and J by 4 bases, with 9 bases between. Germline lookup yields CDR1 SEHNR and CDR2 FQNEAQ (reference sequence). The CDR3 runs to 12 residues. CDR3 sequence: CASSTEWYEQYF. CDR3 bases: TGTGCCAGCAGCACCGAATGGTACGAGCAGTACTTC.

The rearrangement joins TRBV27 to TRBJ2-7; D may be TRBD1 (5 bases). There are 13 residues in the CDR3. Between the trimmed V and J ends, which lost 7 bases and 7 bases, there was a span of 17 bases. Looked up from germline, CDR1 is MNHEY and CDR2 is SMNVEV (reference sequence). The CDR3 DNA reads TGTGCCAGCATCCTAGTGGGCCCAGGGGAGCAGTACTTC. It codes for CASILVGPGEQYF.

The chain joins TRBV19 to TRBJ2-3; TRBD2 might be the D (6 bases). The CDR3 runs 14 residues. Germline-derived CDR1 and CDR2 are LNHDA and SQIVND (reference sequence). V was shortened by 2 bases and J by 1 base, with 7 bases between the two germline ends. CDR3: CASSIPSGTDTQYF. CDR3 sequence (DNA): TGTGCCAGTAGTATACCTAGCGGCACAGATACGCAGTATTTT. Looking up the rest from reference TRBV19 and TRBJ2-3 gives the full variable domain: DGGITQSPKYLFRKEGQNVTLSCEQNLNHDAMYWYRQDPGQGLRLIYYSQIVNDFQKGDIAEGYSVSREKKESFPLTVTSAQKNPTAFYLCASSIPSGTDTQYFGPGTRLTVL.

This clonotype came up once. This chain connects TRBV6-1 to TRBJ2-7, with 11 bases identical to TRBD1. The CDR3 extends over 14 amino acids. J lost 2 bases, V lost 9 bases, and 6 bases had no gene match. CDR1 and CDR2 from the germline V gene are MNHNS and SASEGT. CDR3 coding DNA: TGTGCCAGTAAGTCGGGACAGGGGGCCTACGAGCAGTACTTC. Translation gives CASKSGQGAYEQYF.

This clonotype has a handful of counts. The V and J genes are TRBV25-1 and TRBJ2-1; D remains ambiguous. Trimming removed 4 bases from V and 4 bases from J, with 8 bases in between. This CDR3 is 13 amino acids long. Germline CDR1 MGHDK, CDR2 SYGVNS. The CDR3 reads CASSGRGYNEQFF. Here the CDR3 DNA reads TGTGCCAGCAGTGGACGCGGTTACAATGAGCAGTTCTTC. The whole variable domain, remainder taken from reference TRBV25-1 and TRBJ2-1, is EADIYQTPRYLVIGTGKKITLECSQTMGHDKMYWYQQDPGMELHLIHYSYGVNSTEKGDLSSESTVSRIRTEHFPLTLESARPSHTSQYLCASSGRGYNEQFFGPGTRLTVL.

This clonotype showed up just a few times. The gene calls are TRBV4-3 and TRBJ1-1; no firm D call. Germline V gene lookup returns CDR1 LGHNA and CDR2 YSLEER. The length of the CDR3 is 15 residues. The V end lost 4 bases, the J end lost 2 bases, and 14 bases lay between the germline ends. The CDR3 region is CASSRRSWGNTEAFF. As DNA, the CDR3 is TGCGCCAGCAGCCGACGAAGTTGGGGAAACACTGAAGCTTTCTTT.

This chain joins TRBV20-1 and TRBJ2-1; D possibly corresponds to TRBD2 (5 bases). Looked up from germline, CDR1 is DFQATT and CDR2 is SNEGSKA (reference sequence). The V end was cut by 5 bases, the J end by 5 bases, with 10 bases between. This CDR3 contains 12 residues. CDR3 residues: CSALTNNNEQFF. Here the CDR3 DNA reads TGCAGTGCTCTGACTAATAACAATGAGCAGTTCTTC.

The CDR3 coding sequence is TGTGCCAGCAGCCGAGTTGGGACAGCAACTAATGAAAAACTGTTTTTT. It codes for CASSRVGTATNEKLFF. This chain uses TRBV12-3 or TRBV12-4 with TRBJ1-4; 7 bases are a match to TRBD1. The length of the CDR3 is 16 residues. V dropped 6 bases and J dropped 0; count of bases not matched to a gene: 7.

This sequence joins TRBV7-9 and TRBJ1-5; TRBD1 aligns across 7 bases. V lost 4 bases and J lost 3; bases outside the gene matches: 6. The CDR3 runs to 15 residues. The V gene's germline CDR1 is SEHNR and CDR2 FQNEAQ (reference sequence). The CDR3 DNA reads as TGTGCCAGCAGCTCACAGGGGAATAACAATCAGCCCCAGCATTTT. It specifies CASSSQGNNNQPQHF.

The CDR3 DNA is TGTGCCAGCAACCTAGGGGGCTACAGGGGGCGAGGACAGCCCCAGCATTTT. Its translation is CASNLGGYRGRGQPQHF. The chain is built from TRBV6-1 and TRBJ1-5; TRBD1 matches 9 bases. CDR1 and CDR2 (germline): MNHNS, SASEGT. V lost 7 bases and J lost 7; bases outside the gene matches: 17. CDR3 size: 17 residues.

This clonotype occurred a few times. The chain has TRBV7-2 and TRBJ1-4; no clear D gene. The V end lost 5 bases, the J end lost 8 bases, and 9 bases lay between the germline ends. This CDR3 is 12 amino acids long. CDR1 and CDR2 (germline): SGHTA, FQGNSA. CDR3 nucleotide sequence: TGTGCCAGCAGCCGACCTGGGGAAAAACTGTTTTTT. Residues: CASSRPGEKLFF.

This clonotype occurred a few times. V and J are TRBV4-3 and TRBJ2-3; a weak D match, TRBD2 (7 bases). CDR1 and CDR2 (germline): LGHNA, YSLEER. The CDR3 has 17 amino acids. The V and J ends lost 0 bases and 6 bases respectively, with 19 bases between them. CDR3 DNA: TGCGCCAGCAGCCAAGATGGGTCCGGCAGGGGAGGGGATACGCAGTATTTT. Protein product: CASSQDGSGRGGDTQYF.

In its sample, this clonotype was seen a few times. The chain joins TRBV3-1 to TRBJ2-3; D gene ambiguous. The V and J ends lost 1 base and 7 bases respectively, with 6 bases between them. Per germline, CDR1 LGHDT and CDR2 YNNKEL (reference sequence). The CDR3 is 12 amino acids. CDR3 sequence (DNA): TGTGCCAGCAGCCAAGTAAAGAATACGCAGTATTTT. Translation gives CASSQVKNTQYF.

This clonotype was seen repeatedly, ten times or more. The rearrangement uses TRBV5-6 and TRBJ1-1; D perhaps matches TRBD1 (6 bases). Trimming removed 1 base at V and 4 bases at J, with 8 bases between. The CDR3 runs to 13 residues. Per germline, CDR1 SGHDT and CDR2 YYEEEE. CDR3 DNA: TGTGCCAGCAGCTTGAACAGGGCCACTGAAGCTTTCTTT. Protein: CASSLNRATEAFF.